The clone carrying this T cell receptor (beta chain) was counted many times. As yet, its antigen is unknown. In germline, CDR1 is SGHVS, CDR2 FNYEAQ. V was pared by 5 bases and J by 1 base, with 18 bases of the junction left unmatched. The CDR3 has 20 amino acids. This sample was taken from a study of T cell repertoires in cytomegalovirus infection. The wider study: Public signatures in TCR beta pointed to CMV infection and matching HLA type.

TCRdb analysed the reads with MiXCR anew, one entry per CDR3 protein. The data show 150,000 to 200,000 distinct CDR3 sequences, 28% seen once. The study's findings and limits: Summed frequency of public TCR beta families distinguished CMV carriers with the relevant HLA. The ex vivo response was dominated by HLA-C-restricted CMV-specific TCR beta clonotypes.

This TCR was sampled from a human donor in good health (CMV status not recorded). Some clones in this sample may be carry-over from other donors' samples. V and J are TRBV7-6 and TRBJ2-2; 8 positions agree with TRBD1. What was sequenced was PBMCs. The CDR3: CASSHGRGRGRSKNTGELFF. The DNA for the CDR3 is TGTGCCAGCAGCCATGGGAGAGGCAGGGGGCGATCAAAGAACACCGGGGAGCTGTTTTTT.